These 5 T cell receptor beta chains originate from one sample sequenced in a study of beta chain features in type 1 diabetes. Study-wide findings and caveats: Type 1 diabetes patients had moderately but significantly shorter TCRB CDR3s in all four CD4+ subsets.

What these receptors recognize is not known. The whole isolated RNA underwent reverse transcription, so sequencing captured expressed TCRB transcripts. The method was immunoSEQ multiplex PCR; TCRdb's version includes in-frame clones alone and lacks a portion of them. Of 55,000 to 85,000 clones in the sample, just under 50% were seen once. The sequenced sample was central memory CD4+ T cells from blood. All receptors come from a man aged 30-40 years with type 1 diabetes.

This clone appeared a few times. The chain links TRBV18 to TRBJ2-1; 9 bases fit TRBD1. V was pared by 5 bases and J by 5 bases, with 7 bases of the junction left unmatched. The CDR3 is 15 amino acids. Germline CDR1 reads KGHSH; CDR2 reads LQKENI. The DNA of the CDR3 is TGTGCCAGCTCAGAAGGGACAGGGAATCACAATGAGCAGTTCTTC. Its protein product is CASSEGTGNHNEQFF.

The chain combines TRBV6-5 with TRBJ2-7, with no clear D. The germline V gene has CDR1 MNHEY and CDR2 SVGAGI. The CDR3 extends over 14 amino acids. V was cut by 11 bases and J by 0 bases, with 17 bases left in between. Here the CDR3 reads CAPPIRYGSYEQYF. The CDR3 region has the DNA TGTGCCCCCCCGATCCGGTACGGCTCCTACGAGCAGTACTTC.

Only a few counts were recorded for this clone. CDR3 sequence reads: CATLGGTQETQYF. The CDR3 nucleotides are TGTGCCACTCTGGGGGGGACCCAAGAGACCCAGTACTTC. The gene calls are TRBV2 and TRBJ2-5; TRBD2 matches at 7 bases. The germline V gene encodes CDR1 SNHLY and CDR2 FYNNEI. V lost 10 bases to trimming and J lost 1 base; unmatched junction nucleotides: 6. This CDR3 is 13 amino acids long.

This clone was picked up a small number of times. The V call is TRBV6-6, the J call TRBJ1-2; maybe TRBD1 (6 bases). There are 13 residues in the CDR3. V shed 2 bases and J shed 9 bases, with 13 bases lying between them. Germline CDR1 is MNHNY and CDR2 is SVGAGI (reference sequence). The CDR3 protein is CASSYLRTESYTF. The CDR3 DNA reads TGTGCCAGCAGTTACCTCAGGACAGAAAGCTACACCTTC.

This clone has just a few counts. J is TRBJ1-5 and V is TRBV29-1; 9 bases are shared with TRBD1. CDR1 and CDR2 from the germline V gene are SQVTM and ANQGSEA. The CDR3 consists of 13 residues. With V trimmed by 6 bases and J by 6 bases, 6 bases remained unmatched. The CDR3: CSVRTGEGQPQHF. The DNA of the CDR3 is TGCAGCGTCCGGACAGGGGAGGGTCAGCCCCAGCATTTT.